This T cell receptor beta chain is from a study of blood T cells in healthy people across ages. Study background: In model experiments, template switching was able to capture about one barcoded beta molecule for every two T cells that were present.

Whole-study results and caveats: Significant beta diversity loss was already apparent by age approximately 40, declining roughly linearly.

For this clonotype: What it binds is not known.

This CDR3 has 15 residues. V was cut by 6 bases and J by 1 base, with 15 bases left in between. Alongside a J-beta primer mix, a sample-barcoded 5' primer served in a second PCR lasting roughly 6 to 11 cycles. MiXCR, run by TCRdb on the 5' RACE reads, gives a single entry per CDR3 protein. The sample carries 1 million or so distinct CDR3 sequences, 40% to 55% recorded once. This receptor was obtained from a woman in her fifties or sixties in good health. The chain has TRBV12-3 or TRBV12-4 and TRBJ2-5, with D possibly being TRBD2 (5 bases). Sequenced material: blood. CDR3 residues: CASRKSLAGQETQYF. The CDR3 DNA sequence: TGTGCCAGCAGAAAAAGTCTAGCAGGCCAAGAGACCCAGTACTTC.